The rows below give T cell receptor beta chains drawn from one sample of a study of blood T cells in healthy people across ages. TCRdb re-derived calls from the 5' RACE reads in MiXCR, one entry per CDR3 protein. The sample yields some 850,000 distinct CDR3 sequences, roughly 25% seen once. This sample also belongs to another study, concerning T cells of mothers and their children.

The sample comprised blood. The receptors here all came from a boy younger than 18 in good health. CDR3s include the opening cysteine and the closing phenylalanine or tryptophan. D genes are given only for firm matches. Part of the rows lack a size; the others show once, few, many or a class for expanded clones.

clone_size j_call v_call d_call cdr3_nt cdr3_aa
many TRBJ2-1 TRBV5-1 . TGCGCCAGCAGCTTGGTCCCGGGCCCGACCAATGAGCAGTTCTTT CASSLVPGPTNEQFF
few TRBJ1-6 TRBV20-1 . TGCAGTGCTAGTGTGGGAGGAGGCTCACCCCTCCACTTT CSASVGGGSPLHF
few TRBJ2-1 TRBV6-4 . TGTGCCAGCAGTGACTCGTACACAGTTTACAATGAGCAGTTCTTC CASSDSYTVYNEQFF
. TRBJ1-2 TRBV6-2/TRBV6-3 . TGTGCCAGCACCGACAGGACTAACTATGGCTACACCTTC CASTDRTNYGYTF
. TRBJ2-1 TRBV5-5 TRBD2 TGTGCCAGCAGCTTGGTAGCGGGCGCGGAATTTCTTGAGCAGTTCTTC CASSLVAGAEFLEQFF
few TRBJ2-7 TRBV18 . TGTGCCAGCTCACCTTGGAAAACCGACAGCGAGCAGTACTTC CASSPWKTDSEQYF
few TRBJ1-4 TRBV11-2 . TGTGCCAGCAGTCAAGGGAACTCCGGACAGCCTAATGAAAAACTGTTTTTT CASSQGNSGQPNEKLFF
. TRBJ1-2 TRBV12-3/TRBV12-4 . TGTGCCAGCAGTTTATCGGCAGGTTCAGCCTATGGCTACACCTTC CASSLSAGSAYGYTF
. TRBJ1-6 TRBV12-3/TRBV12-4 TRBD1 TGTGCCAGCACCGCGAGACAGGGAAATTCACCCCTCCACTTT CASTARQGNSPLHF
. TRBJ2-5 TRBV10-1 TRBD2 TGCGCCAGCAGTGAGTCTTCTAGCGGGGTGGAGACCCAGTACTTC CASSESSSGVETQYF
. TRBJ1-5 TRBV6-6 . TGTGCCAGCAGTTACTCGCCCAGGGCAAGAAATCAGCCCCAGCATTTT CASSYSPRARNQPQHF
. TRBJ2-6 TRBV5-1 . TGCGCCAGCAGATGGGCAACTGGGGCCAACGTCCTGACTTTC CASRWATGANVLTF
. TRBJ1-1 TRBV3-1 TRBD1 TGTGCCAGCAGCCACCTCAGGGGGACTGAAGCTTTCTTT CASSHLRGTEAFF
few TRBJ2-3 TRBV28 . TGTGCCAGCATCTTGGGGAGGGGGTTATTTGGTACGCAGTATTTT CASILGRGLFGTQYF
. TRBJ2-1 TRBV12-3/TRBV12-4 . TGTGCCAGCAGTTGGGGAGAGGATTCGGGTGAGCAGTTCTTC CASSWGEDSGEQFF
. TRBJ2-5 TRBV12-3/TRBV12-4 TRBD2 TGTGCCAGCAGTTTCCCGGGACTAGCGGGGGGGCCCAGAGAGACCCAGTACTTC CASSFPGLAGGPRETQYF
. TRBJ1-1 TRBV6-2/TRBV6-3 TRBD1 TGTGCCAGCAGAGGAGCCGGGACAGGGGAAACTGAAGCTTTCTTT CASRGAGTGETEAFF
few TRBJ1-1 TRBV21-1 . TGTGCCAGCAGAACAGGGGGCTTGGGATGTATGAACACTGAAGCTTTCTTT CASRTGGLGCMNTEAFF
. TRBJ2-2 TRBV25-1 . TGTGCCAGCAGTGAACTCGGGGACACCGGGGAGCTGTTTTTT CASSELGDTGELFF
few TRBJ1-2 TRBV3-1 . TGTGCCGGCAGCCAAGATAAAAACAGGGTGAATGGCTACACCTTC CAGSQDKNRVNGYTF
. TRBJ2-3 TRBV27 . TGTGCCAGCAGCCCCCCCGACTGGGGCCCAGATACGCAGTATTTT CASSPPDWGPDTQYF
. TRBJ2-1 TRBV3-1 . TGTGCCAGCAGCCAACCCGGACGCGTCCATCCGTACAATGAGCAGTTCTTC CASSQPGRVHPYNEQFF
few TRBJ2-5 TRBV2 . TGTGCCAGCAAGGAGGGGGCTGCAGAGACCCAGTACTTC CASKEGAAETQYF
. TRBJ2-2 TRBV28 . TGTGCCAGCAGCCATACGACAGAGCTCGCCGGGGAGCTGTTTTTT CASSHTTELAGELFF
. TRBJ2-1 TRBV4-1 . TGCGCCAGCAGCCAAGTGTCCACCGCCAATGAGCAGTTCTTC CASSQVSTANEQFF
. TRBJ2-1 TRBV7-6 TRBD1 TGTGCCAGCAGCCCTCGGACAGGGGGGGCCAATGAGCAGTTCTTC CASSPRTGGANEQFF
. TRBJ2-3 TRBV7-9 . TGTGCCAGCAGCCCGACCACAGGGACCCTAACAGATACGCAGTATTTT CASSPTTGTLTDTQYF
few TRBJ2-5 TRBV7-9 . TGTGCCAGCAGCCCTAGGGACCGATTCTTC CASSPRDRFF
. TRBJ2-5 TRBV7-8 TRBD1 TGTGCCAGCAGCCCCCTCCTGTCCCCGGACAGGGGCAGAGAGCAGTACTTC CASSPLLSPDRGREQYF
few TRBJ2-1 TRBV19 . TGTGCCAGTAGTATGTCCTCTAGCACGGGCCAGTTCTTC CASSMSSSTGQFF
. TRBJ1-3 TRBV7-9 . TGTGCCAGCAGCTATTCCGGGGGTTCAGGAAACACCATATATTTT CASSYSGGSGNTIYF
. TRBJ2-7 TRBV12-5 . TGTGCTAGTGGTTTGCTGGAGAGCTCCTACGAGCAGTACTTC CASGLLESSYEQYF
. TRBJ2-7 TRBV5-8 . TGTGCCAGCAGCTTCGTTCCCCTGAGCTCCTACGAGCAGTACTTC CASSFVPLSSYEQYF
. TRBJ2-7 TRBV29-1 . TGCAGCGTTGAACGGCAGGGTGGCAACGAGCAGTACTTC CSVERQGGNEQYF
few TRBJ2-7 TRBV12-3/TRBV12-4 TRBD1 TGTGCCAGCAGATCGGACAGGGGTTACGAGCAGTACTTC CASRSDRGYEQYF
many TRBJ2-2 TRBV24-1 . TGTGCCACCAGGGGCAGGGGGGACACCGGGGAGCTGTTTTTT CATRGRGDTGELFF
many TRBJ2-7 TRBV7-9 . TGTGCCAGCAGCCCGAACTACGAGCAGTACTTC CASSPNYEQYF
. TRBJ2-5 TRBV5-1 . TGCGCCAGCAGCTTATGGGGGAACCAAGAGACCCAGTACTTC CASSLWGNQETQYF
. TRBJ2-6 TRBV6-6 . TGTGCCAGCGGGGGCGCTGGGGCCAACGTCCTGACTTTC CASGGAGANVLTF
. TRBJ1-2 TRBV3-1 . TGTGCCAGCAGCCAAGGGGGACGTCTAAGCTACACCTTC CASSQGGRLSYTF
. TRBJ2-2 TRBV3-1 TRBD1 TGTGCCAGCAGCCGTCGGACAGGGGAGCTCACCGGGGAGCTGTTTTTT CASSRRTGELTGELFF
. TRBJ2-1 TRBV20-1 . TGCAGTGCCGATGGGGCAGGGGGGGCGGATGAGCAGTTCTTC CSADGAGGADEQFF
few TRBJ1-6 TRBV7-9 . TGTGCCAGCAGCCCCGAGCGGGGGCCTAATTCACCCCTCCACTTT CASSPERGPNSPLHF
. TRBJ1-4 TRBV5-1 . TGCGCCAGCAGCCCCGACGGGGAGGAAAAACTGTTTTTT CASSPDGEEKLFF
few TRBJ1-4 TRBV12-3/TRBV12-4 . TGTGCCAGCAGTTTGGTCGGGGGGCCTGAAAAACTGTTTTTT CASSLVGGPEKLFF
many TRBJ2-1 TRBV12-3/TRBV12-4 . TGTGCCAGCAGTCCCGGGCCAAGCAATGAGCAGTTCTTC CASSPGPSNEQFF
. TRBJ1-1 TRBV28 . TGTGCCAGCAGTTTTTATGGGGGGAGGAACACTGAAGCTTTCTTT CASSFYGGRNTEAFF
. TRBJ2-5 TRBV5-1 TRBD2 TGCGCCAGCAGCTTGGCGTTTCCGGGGGAGGGAGAGACCCAGTACTTC CASSLAFPGEGETQYF
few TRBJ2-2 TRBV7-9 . TGTGCCAGCAGCTTATTCCAGGGGCCAGCGAACACCGGGGAGCTGTTTTTT CASSLFQGPANTGELFF
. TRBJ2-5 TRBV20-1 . TGCAGTGCCGGACTGAGACAAGAGACCCAGTACTTC CSAGLRQETQYF
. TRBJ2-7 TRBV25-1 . TGTGCCAGCAGTCGCTCCGGGACGGCCACCTACGAGCAGTACTTC CASSRSGTATYEQYF
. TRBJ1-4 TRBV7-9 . TGTGCCAGCAGCTTCCGCGGGGGTGAAAAACTGTTTTTT CASSFRGGEKLFF
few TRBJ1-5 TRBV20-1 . TGCAGTGCTAGGAGAGGCCCCGGAGGATATAGCAATCAGCCCCAGCATTTT CSARRGPGGYSNQPQHF
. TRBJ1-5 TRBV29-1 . TGCAGCGTTTCCGGGGATAGCAATCAGCCCCAGCATTTT CSVSGDSNQPQHF
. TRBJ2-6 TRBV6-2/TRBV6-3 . TGTGCCAGCAGACTCGGTGGCTCTGGGGCCAACGTCCTGACTTTC CASRLGGSGANVLTF